These 3 T cell receptor beta chains originate from one sample sequenced in a study of OX40 agonist ivuxolimab in advanced cancers. Sequencing was performed with immunoSEQ multiplex PCR; in TCRdb, only in-frame clones are kept and a portion is missing. The repertoire holds 70,000 to 80,000 clones, with roughly 88% as singletons. Here the sequenced sample was CD4+ or CD8+ T cells sorted from blood, taken in a trial of the OX40 agonist ivuxolimab. The receptors come from an adult with an advanced solid tumor such as melanoma, head and neck, liver or kidney cancer.

The rearrangement uses TRBV28 and TRBJ2-3; D uncertain. Germline CDR1 MDHEN, CDR2 SYDVKM. V was cut by 1 base and J by 1 base, with 9 bases left in between. CDR3 length: 15 amino acids. CDR3 nucleotide sequence: TGTGCCAGCAGTTTATCGAAGAGCGGCACAGATACGCAGTATTTT. It is translated as CASSLSKSGTDTQYF. The full variable domain, in which reference TRBV28 and TRBJ2-3 provide the parts outside the CDR3, is DVKVTQSSRYLVKRTGEKVFLECVQDMDHENMFWYRQDPGLGLRLIYFSYDVKMKEKGDIPEGYSVSREKKERFSLILESASTNQTSMYLCASSLSKSGTDTQYFGPGTRLTVL.

V is TRBV5-4 and J is TRBJ1-1; D is perhaps TRBD1 (6 bases). Trimming took 4 bases from V and 4 from J, leaving 17 bases between them. The CDR3 totals 15 residues. The germline V gene has CDR1 SGHNT and CDR2 YYREEE (reference sequence). This chain's CDR3 is CASSLWGGAPTEAFF. The CDR3 bases are TGTGCCAGCAGCCTCTGGGGGGGGGCGCCCACTGAAGCTTTCTTT. The full variable domain, with the rest looked up from reference TRBV5-4 and TRBJ1-1, is ETGVTQSPTHLIKTRGQQVTLRCSSQSGHNTVSWYQQALGQGPQFIFQYYREEENGRGNFPPRFSGLQFPNYSSELNVNALELDDSALYLCASSLWGGAPTEAFFGQGTRLTVV.

This chain links TRBV7-2 with TRBJ1-1, with D uncertain. Trimming pared 5 bases from V and 3 bases from J, leaving 10 bases between. The CDR3 consists of 13 residues. The germline V gene encodes CDR1 SGHTA and CDR2 FQGNSA. DNA for the CDR3: TGTGCCAGCAGCCCAACCCCGGACACTGAAGCTTTCTTT. Its protein is CASSPTPDTEAFF.